The TCR beta chain described here comes from a study of blood T cell repertoires in COVID-19. Looking at the study overall: Sample material is recorded as cDNA or gDNA derived from T cells, B-cell-depleted T cells, or PBMCs.

Under the authors' procedure: Estimation of nucleated cell counts was performed using reference gene primer amplification. Clones were read by immunoSEQ multiplex PCR, and TCRdb kept only the in-frame ones, dropping some. D and trimming were read from the DNA, whereas the V and J calls and clone size are those reported in that table. The sample shows roughly 120,000 clones, about 85% of them seen only once. The CDR3 length is 14 residues. Trimming removed 8 bases at V and 4 bases at J, with 12 bases between. The germline CDR1 and CDR2 sequences are KGHSH and LQKENI. This chain links TRBV18 with TRBJ1-6; perhaps TRBD1 as D (6 bases). The clonotype comes from a man in his 70s with acute or convalescent COVID-19. The material sequenced was peripheral blood. The CDR3 spells CASTPGQYNSPLHF. The CDR3 region has the DNA TGTGCCAGCACCCCCGGACAGTATAATTCACCCCTCCACTTT.